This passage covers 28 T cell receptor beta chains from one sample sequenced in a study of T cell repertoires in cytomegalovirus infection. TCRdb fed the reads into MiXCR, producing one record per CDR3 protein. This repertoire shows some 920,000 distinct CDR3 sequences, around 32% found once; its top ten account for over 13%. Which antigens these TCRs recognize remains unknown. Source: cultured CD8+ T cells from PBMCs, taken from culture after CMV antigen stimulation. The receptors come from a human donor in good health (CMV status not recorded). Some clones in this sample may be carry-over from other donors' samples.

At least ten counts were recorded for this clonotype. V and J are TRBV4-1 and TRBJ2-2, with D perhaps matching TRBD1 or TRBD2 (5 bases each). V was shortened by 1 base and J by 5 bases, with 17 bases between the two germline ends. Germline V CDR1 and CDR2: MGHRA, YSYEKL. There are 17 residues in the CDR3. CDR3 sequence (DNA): TGCGCCAGCAGCCAAGGTTCCGGGGCCAAGAGGACCGGGGAGCTGTTTTTT. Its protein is CASSQGSGAKRTGELFF.

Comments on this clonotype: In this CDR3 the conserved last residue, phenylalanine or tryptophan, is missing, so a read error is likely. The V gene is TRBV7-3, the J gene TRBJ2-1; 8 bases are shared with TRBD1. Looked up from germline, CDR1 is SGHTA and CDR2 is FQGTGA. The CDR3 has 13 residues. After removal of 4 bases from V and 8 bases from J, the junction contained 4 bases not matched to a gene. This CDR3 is CASSSPGQDEQFV. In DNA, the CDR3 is TGTGCCAGCAGCTCTCCGGGACAGGATGAGCAGTTCGTC.

The CDR3 protein is CASSPPGDVNYGYTF. For the CDR3, the DNA is TGCGCCAGCAGCCCTCCCGGCGATGTCAACTATGGCTACACCTTC. V usage is TRBV4-1 and J usage is TRBJ1-2; D uncertain. Between the trimmed V and J ends, which lost 4 bases and 2 bases, there was a span of 14 bases. Germline CDR1 MGHRA, CDR2 YSYEKL. This CDR3 has 15 amino acids.

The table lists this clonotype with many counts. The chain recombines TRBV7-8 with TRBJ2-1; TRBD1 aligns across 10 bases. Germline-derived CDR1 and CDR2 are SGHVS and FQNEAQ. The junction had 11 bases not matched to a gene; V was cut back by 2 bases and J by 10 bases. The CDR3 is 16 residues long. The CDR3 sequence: CASSLPGTGEVGEQFF. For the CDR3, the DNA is TGTGCCAGCAGCTTACCAGGGACAGGGGAAGTAGGGGAGCAGTTCTTC.

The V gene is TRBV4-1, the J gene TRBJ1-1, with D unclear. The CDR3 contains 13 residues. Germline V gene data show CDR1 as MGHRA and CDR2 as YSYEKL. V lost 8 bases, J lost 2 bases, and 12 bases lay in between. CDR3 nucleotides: TGCGCCAGCGCCTCGTTACTAAACACTGAAGCTTTCTTT. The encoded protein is CASASLLNTEAFF.

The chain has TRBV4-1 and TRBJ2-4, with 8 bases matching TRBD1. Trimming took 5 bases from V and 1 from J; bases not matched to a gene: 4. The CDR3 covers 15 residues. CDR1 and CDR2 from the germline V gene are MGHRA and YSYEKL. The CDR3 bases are TGCGCCAGCAGCGGACAGGGTCAGGCCAAAAACATTCAGTACTTC. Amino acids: CASSGQGQAKNIQYF.

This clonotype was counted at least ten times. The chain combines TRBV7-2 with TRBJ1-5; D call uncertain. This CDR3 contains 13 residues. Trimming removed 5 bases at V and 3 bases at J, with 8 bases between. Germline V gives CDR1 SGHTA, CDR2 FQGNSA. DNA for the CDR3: TGTGCCAGCAGCCGGAGTTACAATCAGCCCCAGCATTTT. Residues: CASSRSYNQPQHF.

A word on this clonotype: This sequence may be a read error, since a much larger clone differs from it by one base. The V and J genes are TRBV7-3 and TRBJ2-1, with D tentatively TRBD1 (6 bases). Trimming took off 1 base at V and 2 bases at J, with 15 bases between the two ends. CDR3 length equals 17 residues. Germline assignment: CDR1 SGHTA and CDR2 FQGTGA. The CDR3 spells CASSLIHLGTTYNEQFF. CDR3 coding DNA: TGTGCCAGCAGCTTAATACACTTGGGGACAACCTACAATGAGCAGTTCTTC.

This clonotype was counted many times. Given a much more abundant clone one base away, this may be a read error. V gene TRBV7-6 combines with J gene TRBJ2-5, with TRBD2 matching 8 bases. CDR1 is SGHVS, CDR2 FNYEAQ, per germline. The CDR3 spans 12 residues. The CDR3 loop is CASSIAGETQYF. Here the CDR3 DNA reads TGTGCCAGCAGCATAGCGGGGGAGACCCAGTACTTC.

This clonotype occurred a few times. The CDR3 coding sequence is TGTGCCAGCAGCCTGGACAGATTGAACACCGGGGAGCTGTTTTTT. Amino acid sequence: CASSLDRLNTGELFF. The J gene is TRBJ2-2, the V gene TRBV7-6; possible D gene TRBD1, 6 bases. Trimming removed 5 bases from V and 1 base from J, with 11 bases in between. This CDR3 contains 15 residues. Germline CDR1 reads SGHVS; CDR2 reads FNYEAQ. Together with reference TRBV7-6 and TRBJ2-2, the CDR3 gives the full variable domain: GAGVSQSPRYKVTKRGQDVALRCDPISGHVSLYWYRQALGQGPEFLTYFNYEAQQDKSGLPNDRFSAERPEGSISTLTIQRTEQRDSAMYRCASSLDRLNTGELFFGEGSRLTVL.

CDR3 in amino acids: CASSERAGDWPQHF. The CDR3 nucleotides read TGTGCCAGCAGTGAACGGGCAGGGGACTGGCCCCAGCATTTT. The chain uses TRBV6-1 and TRBJ1-5; TRBD1 is a possible D gene (6 bases). V was shortened by 2 bases and J by 9 bases, with 14 bases between the two germline ends. Germline V CDR1 and CDR2: MNHNS, SASEGT. The CDR3 spans 14 residues.

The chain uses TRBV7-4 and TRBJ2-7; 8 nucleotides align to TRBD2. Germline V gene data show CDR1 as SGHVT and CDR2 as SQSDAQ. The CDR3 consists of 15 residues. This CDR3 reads CASSLEGGGYYEQCV. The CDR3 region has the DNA TGTGCCAGCAGCTTAGAGGGCGGGGGGTACTACGAGCAGTGCGTC.

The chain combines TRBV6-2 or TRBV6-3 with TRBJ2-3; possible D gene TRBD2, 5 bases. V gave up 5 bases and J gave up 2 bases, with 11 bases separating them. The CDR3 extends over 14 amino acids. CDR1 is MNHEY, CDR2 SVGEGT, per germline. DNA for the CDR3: TGTGCCAGCAGTACCCGGACTTACACAGATACGCAGTATTTT. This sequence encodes CASSTRTYTDTQYF.

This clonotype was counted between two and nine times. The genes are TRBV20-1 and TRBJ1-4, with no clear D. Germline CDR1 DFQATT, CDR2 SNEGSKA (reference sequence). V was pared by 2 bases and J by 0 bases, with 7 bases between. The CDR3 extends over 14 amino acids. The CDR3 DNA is TGCAGTGCTAGACGGGATGCAACTAATGAAAAACTGTTTTTT. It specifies CSARRDATNEKLFF.

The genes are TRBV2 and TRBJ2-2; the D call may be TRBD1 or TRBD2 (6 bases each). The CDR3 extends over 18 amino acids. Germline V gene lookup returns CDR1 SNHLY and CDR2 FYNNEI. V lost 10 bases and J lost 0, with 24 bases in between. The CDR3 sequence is CATLTGRRGVPNTGELFF. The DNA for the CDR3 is TGTGCCACCTTAACGGGACGGAGGGGGGTTCCGAACACCGGGGAGCTGTTTTTT. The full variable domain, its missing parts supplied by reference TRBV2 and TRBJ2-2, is EPEVTQTPSHQVTQMGQEVILRCVPISNHLYFYWYRQILGQKVEFLVSFYNNEISEKSEIFDDQFSVERPDGSNFTLKIRSTKLEDSAMYFCATLTGRRGVPNTGELFFGEGSRLTVL.

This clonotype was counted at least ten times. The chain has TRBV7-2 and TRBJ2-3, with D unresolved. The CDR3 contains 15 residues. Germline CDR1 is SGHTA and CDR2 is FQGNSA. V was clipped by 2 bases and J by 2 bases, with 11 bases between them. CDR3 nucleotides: TGTGCCAGCAGCTTAACGGATTTCCCCACAGATACGCAGTATTTT. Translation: CASSLTDFPTDTQYF.

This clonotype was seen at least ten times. For the CDR3, the DNA is TGTGCCAGCAGTTTCTTGGCCGAGTTTCACTCTGGAAACACCATATATTTT. It codes for CASSFLAEFHSGNTIYF. The chain combines TRBV12-3 or TRBV12-4 with TRBJ1-3; D is undetermined. The germline V and J ends were trimmed by 3 bases and 0 bases, with 15 bases remaining between them. This CDR3 has 17 amino acids.

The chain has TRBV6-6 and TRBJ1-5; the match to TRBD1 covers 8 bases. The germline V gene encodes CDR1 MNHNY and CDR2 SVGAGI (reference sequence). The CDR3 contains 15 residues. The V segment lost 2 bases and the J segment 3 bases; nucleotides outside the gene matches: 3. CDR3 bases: TGTGCCAGCAGTTACCCGGGACAGGTCAATCAGCCCCAGCATTTT. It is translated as CASSYPGQVNQPQHF.

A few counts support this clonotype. The CDR3 sequence is CAISGNENPYEQYF. CDR3 nucleotide sequence: TGTGCCATCAGTGGGAACGAAAACCCCTACGAGCAGTACTTC. V gene TRBV10-3 combines with J gene TRBJ2-7; no clear D gene. CDR3 length equals 14 residues. Trimming left V 4 bases short and J 2 bases short, with 12 bases between. Per the germline V gene, CDR1 is ENHRY and CDR2 is SYGVKD.

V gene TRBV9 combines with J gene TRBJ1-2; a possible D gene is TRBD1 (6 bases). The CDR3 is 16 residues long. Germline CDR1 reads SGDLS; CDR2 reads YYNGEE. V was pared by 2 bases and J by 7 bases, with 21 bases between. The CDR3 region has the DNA TGTGCCAGCAGCGTGAGCCGAAAGGGGGGAGGGACTGGCTACACCTTC. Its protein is CASSVSRKGGGTGYTF.

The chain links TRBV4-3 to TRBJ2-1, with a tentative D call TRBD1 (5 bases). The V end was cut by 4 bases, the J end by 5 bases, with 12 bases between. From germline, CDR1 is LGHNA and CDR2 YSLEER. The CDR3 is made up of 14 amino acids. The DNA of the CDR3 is TGCGCCAGCAGCCCTCACGACAGAGACAATGAGCAGTTCTTC. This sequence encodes CASSPHDRDNEQFF.

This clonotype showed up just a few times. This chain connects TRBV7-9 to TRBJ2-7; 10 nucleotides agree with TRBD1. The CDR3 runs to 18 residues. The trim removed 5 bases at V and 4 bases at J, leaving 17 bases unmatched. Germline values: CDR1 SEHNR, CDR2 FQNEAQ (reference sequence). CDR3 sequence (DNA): TGTGCCAGCAGCCAACCTACGACAGGGGGCGCGGATGGTTACGAGCAGTACTTC. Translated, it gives CASSQPTTGGADGYEQYF.

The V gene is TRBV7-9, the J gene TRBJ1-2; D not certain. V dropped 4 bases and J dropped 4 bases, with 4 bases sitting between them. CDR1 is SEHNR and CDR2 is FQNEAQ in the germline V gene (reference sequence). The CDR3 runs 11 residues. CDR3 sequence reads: CASSSIYGYTF. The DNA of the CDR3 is TGTGCCAGCAGCTCCATCTATGGCTACACCTTC.

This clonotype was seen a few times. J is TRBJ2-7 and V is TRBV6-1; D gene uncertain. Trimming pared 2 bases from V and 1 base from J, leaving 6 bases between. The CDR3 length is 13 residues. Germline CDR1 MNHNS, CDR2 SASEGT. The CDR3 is CASSESRSYEQYV. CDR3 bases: TGTGCCAGCAGTGAAAGTAGATCCTACGAGCAGTACGTC.

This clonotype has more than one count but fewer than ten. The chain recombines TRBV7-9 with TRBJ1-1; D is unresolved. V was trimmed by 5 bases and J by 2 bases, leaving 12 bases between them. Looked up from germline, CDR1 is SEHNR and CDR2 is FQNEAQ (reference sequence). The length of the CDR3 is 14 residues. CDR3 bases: TGTGCCAGCAGCGCGAATCGGATAAACACTGAAGCTTTCTTT. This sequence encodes CASSANRINTEAFF.

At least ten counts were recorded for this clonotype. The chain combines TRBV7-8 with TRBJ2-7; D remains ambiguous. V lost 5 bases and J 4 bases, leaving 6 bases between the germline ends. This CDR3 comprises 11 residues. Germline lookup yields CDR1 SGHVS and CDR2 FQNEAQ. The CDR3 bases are TGTGCCAGCAGCCCACAGTACGAGCAGTACTTC. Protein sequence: CASSPQYEQYF.

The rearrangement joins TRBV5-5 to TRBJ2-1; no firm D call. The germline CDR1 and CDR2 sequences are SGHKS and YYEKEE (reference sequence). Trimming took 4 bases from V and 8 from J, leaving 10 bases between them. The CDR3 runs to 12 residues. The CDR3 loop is CASSPDADEQFF. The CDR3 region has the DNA TGTGCCAGCAGCCCGGACGCAGATGAGCAGTTCTTC.

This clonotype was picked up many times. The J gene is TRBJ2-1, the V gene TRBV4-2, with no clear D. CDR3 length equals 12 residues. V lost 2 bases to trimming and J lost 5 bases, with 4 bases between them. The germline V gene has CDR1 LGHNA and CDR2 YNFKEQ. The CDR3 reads CASSQTDNEQFF. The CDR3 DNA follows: TGTGCCAGCAGCCAAACCGACAATGAGCAGTTCTTC.